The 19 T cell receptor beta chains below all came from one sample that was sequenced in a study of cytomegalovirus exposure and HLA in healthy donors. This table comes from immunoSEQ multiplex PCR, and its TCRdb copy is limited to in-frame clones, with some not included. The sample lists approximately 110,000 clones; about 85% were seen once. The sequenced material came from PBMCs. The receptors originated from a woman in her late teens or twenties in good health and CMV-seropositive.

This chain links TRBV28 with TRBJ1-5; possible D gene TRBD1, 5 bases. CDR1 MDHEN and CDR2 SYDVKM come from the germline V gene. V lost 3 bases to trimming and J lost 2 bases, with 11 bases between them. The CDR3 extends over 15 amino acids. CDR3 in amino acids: CASSFGGVGNQPQHF. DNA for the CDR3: TGTGCCAGCAGTTTCGGAGGGGTGGGCAATCAGCCCCAGCATTTT.

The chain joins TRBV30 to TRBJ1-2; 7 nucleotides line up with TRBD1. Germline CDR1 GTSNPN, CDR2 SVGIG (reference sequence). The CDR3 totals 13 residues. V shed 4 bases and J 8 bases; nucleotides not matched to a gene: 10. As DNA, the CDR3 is TGTGCCTGGACGGACAGGACAAGGGGAGGCTACACCTTC. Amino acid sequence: CAWTDRTRGGYTF. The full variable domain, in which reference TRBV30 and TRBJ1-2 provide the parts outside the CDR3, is SQTIHQWPATLVQPVGSPLSLECTVEGTSNPNLYWYRQAAGRGLQLLFYSVGIGQISSEVPQNLSASRPQDRQFILSSKKLLLSDSGFYLCAWTDRTRGGYTFGSGTRLTVV.

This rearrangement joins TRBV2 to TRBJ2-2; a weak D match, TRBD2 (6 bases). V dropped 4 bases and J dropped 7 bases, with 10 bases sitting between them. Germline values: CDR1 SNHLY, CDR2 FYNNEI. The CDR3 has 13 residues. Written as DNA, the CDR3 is TGTGCCAGCAGTGCAAGGGGAGGCGGGGAGCTGTTTTTT. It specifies CASSARGGGELFF.

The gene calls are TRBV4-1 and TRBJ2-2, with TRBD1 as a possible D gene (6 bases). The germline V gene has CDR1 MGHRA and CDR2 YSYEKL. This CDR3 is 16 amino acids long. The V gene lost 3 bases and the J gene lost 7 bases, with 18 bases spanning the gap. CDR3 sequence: CASSHPGAGARGELFF. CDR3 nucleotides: TGCGCCAGCAGCCACCCCGGGGCAGGGGCCCGCGGGGAGCTGTTTTTT.

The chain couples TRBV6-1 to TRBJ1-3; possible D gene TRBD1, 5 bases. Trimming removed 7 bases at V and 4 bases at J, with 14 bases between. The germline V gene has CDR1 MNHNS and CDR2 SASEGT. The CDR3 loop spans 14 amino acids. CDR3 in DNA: TGTGCCAGCATCTTCCAGGGATCCGGAAACACCATATATTTT. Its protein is CASIFQGSGNTIYF.

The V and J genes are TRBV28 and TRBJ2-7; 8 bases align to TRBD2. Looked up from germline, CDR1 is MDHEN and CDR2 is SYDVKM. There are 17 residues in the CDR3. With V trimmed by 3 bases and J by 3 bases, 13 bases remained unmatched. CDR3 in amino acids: CASSFLAGLGVIYEQYF. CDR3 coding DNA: TGTGCCAGCAGTTTTCTCGCGGGACTAGGCGTAATCTACGAGCAGTACTTC.

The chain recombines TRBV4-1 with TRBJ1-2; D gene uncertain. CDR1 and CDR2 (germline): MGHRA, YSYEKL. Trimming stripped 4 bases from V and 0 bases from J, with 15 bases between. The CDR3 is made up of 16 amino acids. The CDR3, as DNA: TGCGCCAGCAGCCTAAGCCGGGATATTTCTAACTATGGCTACACCTTC. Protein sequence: CASSLSRDISNYGYTF.

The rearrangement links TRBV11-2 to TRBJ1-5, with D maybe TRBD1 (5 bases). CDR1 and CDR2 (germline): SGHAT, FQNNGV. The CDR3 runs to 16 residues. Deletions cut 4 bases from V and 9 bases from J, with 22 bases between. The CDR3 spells CASSSALGGSWGPQHF. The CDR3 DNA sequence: TGTGCCAGCAGCTCCGCTCTGGGGGGATCCTGGGGGCCCCAGCATTTT.

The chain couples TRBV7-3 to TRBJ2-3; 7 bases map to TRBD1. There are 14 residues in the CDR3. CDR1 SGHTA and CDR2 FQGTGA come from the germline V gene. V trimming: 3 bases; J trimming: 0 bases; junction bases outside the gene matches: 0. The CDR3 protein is CASSLGQSTDTQYF. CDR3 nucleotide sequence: TGTGCCAGCAGCTTGGGACAGAGCACAGATACGCAGTATTTT.

CDR3: CASSLVGTSGSIGEQFF. The CDR3 nucleotides read TGTGCCAGCAGCCTCGTCGGGACTAGCGGGAGTATAGGTGAGCAGTTCTTC. The gene calls are TRBV28 and TRBJ2-1; 14 bases agree with TRBD2. The germline V gene has CDR1 MDHEN and CDR2 SYDVKM. CDR3 size: 17 residues. The trim removed 6 bases at V and 9 bases at J, leaving 13 bases unmatched.

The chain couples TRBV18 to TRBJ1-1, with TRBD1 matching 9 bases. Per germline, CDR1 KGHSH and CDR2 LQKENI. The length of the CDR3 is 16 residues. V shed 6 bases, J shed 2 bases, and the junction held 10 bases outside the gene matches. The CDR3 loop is CASSPETGGVNTEAFF. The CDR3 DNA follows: TGTGCCAGCTCCCCGGAGACAGGGGGAGTTAACACTGAAGCTTTCTTT.

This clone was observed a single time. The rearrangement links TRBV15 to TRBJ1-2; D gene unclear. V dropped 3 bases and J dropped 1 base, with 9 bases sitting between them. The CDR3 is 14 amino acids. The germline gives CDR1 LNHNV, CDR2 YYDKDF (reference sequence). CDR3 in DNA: TGTGCCACCAGCAGGGGAGACATTAACTATGGCTACACCTTC. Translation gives CATSRGDINYGYTF.

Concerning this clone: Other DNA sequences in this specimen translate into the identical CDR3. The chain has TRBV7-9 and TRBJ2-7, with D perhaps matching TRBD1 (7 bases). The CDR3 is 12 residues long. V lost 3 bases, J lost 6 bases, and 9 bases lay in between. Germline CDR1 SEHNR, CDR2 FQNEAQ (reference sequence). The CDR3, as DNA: TGTGCCAGCAGCTTCCAGGGGGGCGAGCAGTACTTC. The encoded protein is CASSFQGGEQYF.

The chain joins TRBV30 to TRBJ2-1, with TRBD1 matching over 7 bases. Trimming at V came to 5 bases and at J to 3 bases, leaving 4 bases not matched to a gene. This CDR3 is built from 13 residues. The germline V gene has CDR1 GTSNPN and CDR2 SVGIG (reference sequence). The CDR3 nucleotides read TGTGCCTGGGGGACAGATCTCTACAATGAGCAGTTCTTC. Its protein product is CAWGTDLYNEQFF.

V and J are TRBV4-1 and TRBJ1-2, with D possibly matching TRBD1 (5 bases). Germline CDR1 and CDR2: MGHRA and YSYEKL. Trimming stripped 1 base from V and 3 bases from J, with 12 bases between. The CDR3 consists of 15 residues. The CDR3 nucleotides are TGCGCCAGCAGCCAAGTGGGGGGTACGGACTATGGCTACACCTTC. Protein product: CASSQVGGTDYGYTF.

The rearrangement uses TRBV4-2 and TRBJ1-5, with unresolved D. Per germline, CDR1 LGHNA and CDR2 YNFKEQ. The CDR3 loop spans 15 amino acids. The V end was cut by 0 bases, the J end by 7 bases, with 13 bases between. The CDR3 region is CASSQDNTGRQPQHF. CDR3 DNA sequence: TGTGCCAGCAGCCAAGATAACACCGGGAGGCAGCCCCAGCATTTT.

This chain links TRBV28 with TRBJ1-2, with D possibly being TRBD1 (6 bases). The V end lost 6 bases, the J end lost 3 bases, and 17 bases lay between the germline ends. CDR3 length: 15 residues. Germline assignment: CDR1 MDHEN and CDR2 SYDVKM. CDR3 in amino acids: CASSNTGKGDYGYTF. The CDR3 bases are TGTGCCAGCAGCAACACCGGGAAGGGGGACTATGGCTACACCTTC.

The CDR3 bases are TGTGCCAGCAGTTCGGGGGGAGGGACAGGGGGGACCCAGTACTTC. Translated: CASSSGGGTGGTQYF. V is TRBV6-6 and J is TRBJ2-5, with 11 bases aligning to TRBD1. V lost 4 bases, J lost 7 bases, and 8 bases stayed unmatched. The CDR3 spans 15 residues. Germline CDR1 is MNHNY and CDR2 is SVGAGI (reference sequence).

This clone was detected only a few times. The CDR3, as DNA: TGTGCCACCGGGGGGGGTTTGGAGACCCAGTACTTC. As protein: CATGGGLETQYF. The J gene is TRBJ2-5, the V gene TRBV28; 8 nucleotides match TRBD2. The CDR3 totals 12 residues. Germline V CDR1 and CDR2: MDHEN, SYDVKM. Trimming at V came to 10 bases and at J to 5 bases, leaving 6 bases not matched to a gene.